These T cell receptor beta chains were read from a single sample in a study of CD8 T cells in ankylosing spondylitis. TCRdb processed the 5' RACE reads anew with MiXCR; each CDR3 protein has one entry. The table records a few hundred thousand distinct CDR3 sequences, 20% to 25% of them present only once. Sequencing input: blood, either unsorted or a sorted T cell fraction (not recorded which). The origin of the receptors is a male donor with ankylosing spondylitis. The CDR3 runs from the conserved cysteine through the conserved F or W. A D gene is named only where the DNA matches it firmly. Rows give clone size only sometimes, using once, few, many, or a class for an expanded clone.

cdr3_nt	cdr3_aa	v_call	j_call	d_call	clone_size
TGCGCCAGCAGCCATCCTAAATCCCGCGGAGGAAATTACAATGAGCAGTTGTTC	CASSHPKSRGGNYNEQLF	TRBV4-1	TRBJ2-1	-	-
TGTGCCAGCAGCCGAAACAGGGGACAGCCCCAGCATTTT	CASSRNRGQPQHF	TRBV7-2	TRBJ1-5	TRBD1	few
TGTGCCATCAGACCGGGACAACCGTCCACCGGGGAGCTGTTTTTT	CAIRPGQPSTGELFF	TRBV10-3	TRBJ2-2	-	few
TGCAGTGCAAGAGACGTAAGCTCCTACAATGAGCAGTTCTTC	CSARDVSSYNEQFF	TRBV20-1	TRBJ2-1	-	few
TGTGCCAGCAGACAAGACGGGACCTACGAGCAGTACTTC	CASRQDGTYEQYF	TRBV6-1	TRBJ2-7	-	few
TGTGCCAGCAGCAAGACACAGAGTAGCGGACATTACCAAGAGACCCAGTACTTC	CASSKTQSSGHYQETQYF	TRBV21-1	TRBJ2-5	-	-
TGTGCCAGCAGTTACCGGACAGGGGTTGAAAAACTGTTTTTT	CASSYRTGVEKLFF	TRBV6-5	TRBJ1-4	TRBD1	few
TGTGCCAGCAAACTGACAGGGGAAAACTACAATGAGCAGTTCTTC	CASKLTGENYNEQFF	TRBV28	TRBJ2-1	TRBD1	few
TGCGCCAGCAGCTCCTCTGCCAGGGGGCTCTACGAGCAGTACTTC	CASSSSARGLYEQYF	TRBV5-1	TRBJ2-7	TRBD1	-
TGTGCCAGCAGCTTACAGCTGCGGGGCACAGATACGCAGTATTTT	CASSLQLRGTDTQYF	TRBV7-9	TRBJ2-3	-	few
TGTGCCAGCAGTTACGGACTAGCGGGAGTCTCCTACAATGAGCAGTTCTTC	CASSYGLAGVSYNEQFF	TRBV6-2/TRBV6-3	TRBJ2-1	TRBD2	few
TGCGCCAGCAGCTTGGGCCCAGAGGGTTTGGACATTCAGTACTTC	CASSLGPEGLDIQYF	TRBV5-1	TRBJ2-4	-	few
TGTGCCATCAGGGGGGAGGGAGGCGATAATCAGCCCCAGCATTTT	CAIRGEGGDNQPQHF	TRBV10-3	TRBJ1-5	-	few
TGTGCCAGCAGCTTGGGGTTACAGGGGTACACCGGGGAGCTGTTTTTT	CASSLGLQGYTGELFF	TRBV7-2	TRBJ2-2	TRBD1	-
TGTGCCAGCAGTAAACAGGGGGGGACAAAAGAGACCCAGTACTTC	CASSKQGGTKETQYF	TRBV2	TRBJ2-5	-	few
TGTGCCAGCAGTCGAACGGGACTAGCGGGAGCAGATACGCAGTATTTT	CASSRTGLAGADTQYF	TRBV11-2	TRBJ2-3	TRBD2	few
TGTGCCAGCAGCCACGACAGGGCTGGCGAGACCCAGTACTTC	CASSHDRAGETQYF	TRBV7-2	TRBJ2-5	TRBD1	few
TGTGCCAGCACCAATAGACAGGGAGGAGGTCAGCCCCAGCATTTT	CASTNRQGGGQPQHF	TRBV12-3/TRBV12-4	TRBJ1-5	TRBD1	few
TGTGCCAGCAGTTCAGGGGAATGGGAGACCCAGTACTTC	CASSSGEWETQYF	TRBV28	TRBJ2-5	-	few
TGTGCCAGCAGCTTGGTAGCGGGAGCCGCCGGGGAGCTGTTTTTT	CASSLVAGAAGELFF	TRBV7-2	TRBJ2-2	TRBD2	-
TGTGCCAGCAGCGCAAGCCTAGGCAAAAACATTCAGTACTTC	CASSASLGKNIQYF	TRBV7-9	TRBJ2-4	-	few
TGTGCCAGTAGTACGGGGACTAGCGGGGGAGGAAACAATGAGCAGTTCTTC	CASSTGTSGGGNNEQFF	TRBV19	TRBJ2-1	TRBD2	-
TGTGCCAGCAGACGCTCAGGGGGCTCTGGAAACACCATATATTTT	CASRRSGGSGNTIYF	TRBV7-2	TRBJ1-3	TRBD1	-
TGTGCCAGTACCGGGACAGGGAACACTGAAGCTTTCTTT	CASTGTGNTEAFF	TRBV2	TRBJ1-1	TRBD1	-
TGTGCCATCAGTGACCCCTTAGGGGGCGGGGAGACCCAGTACTTC	CAISDPLGGGETQYF	TRBV10-3	TRBJ2-5	TRBD1	many
TGTGCCACCAGCAGATTCCGGGACAGTAATGAAAAACTGTTTTTT	CATSRFRDSNEKLFF	TRBV15	TRBJ1-4	TRBD1	-
TGCGCCAGCAGCCAAGTTGGCCGCACGAACAATGAGCAGTTCTTC	CASSQVGRTNNEQFF	TRBV4-1	TRBJ2-1	-	few
TGCAGCGTTGCTTCGACCGGGGAGCTGTTTTTT	CSVASTGELFF	TRBV29-1	TRBJ2-2	-	-
TGCGCCAGCAGCTTGGGAGGACAGTCCACCGGGGAGCTGTTTTTT	CASSLGGQSTGELFF	TRBV5-1	TRBJ2-2	-	-
TGCAGCGTTTCCCGGACAGGGGGCACCGGGGAGCTGTTTTTT	CSVSRTGGTGELFF	TRBV29-1	TRBJ2-2	TRBD1	few
TGTGCCAGCAGCCTTAGGACTAGCGGGAGGACCTACGAGCAGTACTTC	CASSLRTSGRTYEQYF	TRBV3-1	TRBJ2-7	TRBD2	few
TGTGCCACCAGCAGAGGAGGTCGCTGGAATTCACCCCTCCACTTT	CATSRGGRWNSPLHF	TRBV15	TRBJ1-6	-	-
TGTGCCACCAGTGCAGGCCCGACAGATACGCAGTATTTT	CATSAGPTDTQYF	TRBV24-1	TRBJ2-3	-	many
TGCGCCAGCAGCTTGGGGCACGATGGCTACACCTTC	CASSLGHDGYTF	TRBV5-1	TRBJ1-2	-	few